The sequence of this T cell receptor beta chain was determined in a study of blood T cell repertoires in COVID-19. Study-level background: There were acute and convalescent COVID-19 samples, and they came from the United States, Italy and Spain. In each case, the material was cDNA or gDNA derived from T cells, B-cell-depleted T cells, or PBMCs.

Per the original data handling: Reference gene primer amplification gave estimated nucleated cell counts. TCRdb's copy holds only in-frame clones and misses some; the assay was immunoSEQ multiplex PCR. D and trimming were read from the DNA, whereas the V and J calls and clone size are those reported in that table. The table lists about 150,000 clones, 65% to 85% of them singletons. The CDR3 loop spans 14 amino acids. The V and J ends lost 2 bases and 1 base, in that order; junction bases with no gene match: 1. The germline gives CDR1 ENHRY, CDR2 SYGVKD. This chain joins TRBV10-3 and TRBJ1-1; 7 bases match TRBD1. This sequence originates from a woman aged 60-75 years with acute or convalescent COVID-19. The specimen sequenced was peripheral blood. The CDR3, as DNA: TGTGCCATCAGTGAGCGACAGGGGAACACTGAAGCTTTCTTT. It translates to CAISERQGNTEAFF.